This entry lists 27 T cell receptor beta chains sequenced from one sample in a study of T cells in Graves' hyperthyroidism and ophthalmopathy. RNA transcripts were the template for amplifying TCR beta CDR3 regions. TCR CDR3 regions were first amplified by RT-PCR with HTBI primers. TCRdb reprocessed the multiplex PCR reads with MiXCR, giving one entry per CDR3 protein. Among nearly 750,000 distinct CDR3 sequences, roughly a third were seen once, and the ten largest hold less than 35%. Source material: blood. These receptor sequences come from a woman aged 40 to 55 with Graves' hyperthyroidism.

V usage is TRBV7-3 and J usage is TRBJ2-5; 8 bases line up with TRBD1. The germline gives CDR1 SGHTA, CDR2 FQGTGA. The CDR3 extends over 13 amino acids. J was trimmed by 5 bases and V by 6 bases; bases with no gene match: 5. CDR3 DNA: TGTGCCAGCAGATCAGGGGGCTTTGAGACCCAGTACTTC. This gives the protein CASRSGGFETQYF. The variable domain in full, completed from reference TRBV7-3 and TRBJ2-5, reads GAGVSQTPSNKVTEKGKYVELRCDPISGHTALYWYRQSLGQGPEFLIYFQGTGAADDSGLPNDRFFAVRPEGSVSTLKIQRTERGDSAVYLCASRSGGFETQYFGPGTRLLVL.

The chain combines TRBV20-1 with TRBJ2-3, with D possibly TRBD2 on 5 matching bases. V lost 3 bases and J 5 bases, leaving 6 bases between the germline ends. The CDR3 spans 11 residues. Germline CDR1 and CDR2: DFQATT and SNEGSKA (reference sequence). The CDR3: CSASRGDTQYF. The CDR3 bases are TGCAGTGCTAGCCGGGGAGATACGCAGTATTTT.

In its sample, this clonotype was seen many times. V gene TRBV12-3 or TRBV12-4 combines with J gene TRBJ1-2; D is unclear. There are 13 residues in the CDR3. V shed 3 bases and J shed 8 bases, with 13 bases lying between them. The CDR3 DNA is TGTGCCAGCAGTTTCCAAGGGTTGACGGGCTACACCTTC. This translates into CASSFQGLTGYTF.

This clonotype was observed at least ten times. The CDR3 region is CSVTEEGRGMAEAFF. CDR3 bases: TGCAGCGTTACTGAGGAGGGCAGGGGGATGGCTGAAGCTTTCTTT. V is TRBV29-1 and J is TRBJ1-1, with 7 bases that match TRBD1. The J segment lost 6 bases and the V segment lost 5 bases, leaving 15 bases of the junction unmatched. This CDR3 region has 15 residues. Germline CDR1 reads SQVTM; CDR2 reads ANQGSEA.

This chain joins TRBV12-3 or TRBV12-4 and TRBJ1-2; D gene unclear. The CDR3 sequence is 12 residues long. V was trimmed by 6 bases and J by 7 bases, leaving 12 bases between them. This chain's CDR3 is CASRRTRGGYTF. The CDR3 nucleotides are TGTGCCAGCAGACGAACACGGGGTGGCTACACCTTC.

This clonotype was recorded only once. This chain uses TRBV19 with TRBJ2-5; tentatively, D is TRBD1 (6 bases). The V end lost 10 bases, the J end lost 3 bases, and 15 bases lay between the germline ends. Looked up from germline, CDR1 is LNHDA and CDR2 is SQIVND (reference sequence). The CDR3 contains 13 residues. The CDR3 nucleotides are TGTGCCACCACGGACGGGACAAAAGAGACCCAGTACTTC. It specifies CATTDGTKETQYF. Full variable domain (missing parts from reference TRBV19 and TRBJ2-5): DGGITQSPKYLFRKEGQNVTLSCEQNLNHDAMYWYRQDPGQGLRLIYYSQIVNDFQKGDIAEGYSVSREKKESFPLTVTSAQKNPTAFYLCATTDGTKETQYFGPGTRLLVL.

This clonotype was seen more than once but under ten times. The chain couples TRBV6-5 to TRBJ2-5, with unresolved D. The V and J ends lost 5 bases and 4 bases respectively, with 11 bases between them. The germline V gene has CDR1 MNHEY and CDR2 SVGAGI. There are 13 residues in the CDR3. Written as DNA, the CDR3 is TGTGCCAGCAGTCCCCGGCAGGCAGAGACCCAGTACTTC. It codes for CASSPRQAETQYF.

This clonotype was detected ten times or more. The chain joins TRBV9 to TRBJ1-1; D uncertain. The CDR3 consists of 14 residues. The germline V gene has CDR1 SGDLS and CDR2 YYNGEE. V lost 0 bases and J lost 1, with 7 bases in between. The chain's CDR3 is CASSVAVENTEAFF. In nucleotides, the CDR3 is TGTGCCAGCAGCGTAGCTGTAGAGAACACTGAAGCTTTCTTT.

This clonotype was observed a handful of times. The chain is built from TRBV6-1 and TRBJ2-7; 7 nucleotides line up with TRBD2. CDR3 size: 17 residues. J lost 2 bases, V lost 5 bases, and 15 bases had no gene match. CDR1 is MNHNS, CDR2 SASEGT, per germline. The CDR3 coding sequence is TGTGCCAGCAGTTACCCCTTCCATAGGGAGGGCGCCTACGAGCAGTACTTC. This gives the protein CASSYPFHREGAYEQYF.

J is TRBJ2-2 and V is TRBV7-8; D is undetermined. Germline loops: CDR1 SGHVS, CDR2 FQNEAQ. V was pared by 5 bases and J by 6 bases, with 7 bases between. There are 12 residues in the CDR3. CDR3 protein: CASSGLAGELFF. The DNA for the CDR3 is TGTGCCAGCAGCGGGTTGGCCGGGGAGCTGTTTTTT.

This clonotype was counted many times. V usage is TRBV6-6 and J usage is TRBJ1-1; tentatively, D is TRBD1 (6 bases). Germline V gene lookup returns CDR1 MNHNY and CDR2 SVGAGI (reference sequence). This CDR3 is 15 amino acids long. V lost 7 bases, J lost 3 bases, and 18 bases lay in between. CDR3 nucleotide sequence: TGTGCCAGCACCCCGAGGGGGGGGCGAGACACTGAAGCTTTCTTT. Translated, it gives CASTPRGGRDTEAFF.

This clonotype was seen a handful of times. V gene TRBV7-8 combines with J gene TRBJ2-7; TRBD2 aligns across 12 bases. This CDR3 has 14 amino acids. The ends lost 6 bases at V and 2 bases at J; junction bases unmatched: 2. Germline V lookup: CDR1 SGHVS, CDR2 FQNEAQ. The CDR3 sequence is CASRPSGGAYEQYF. In nucleotides, the CDR3 is TGTGCCAGCAGACCTAGCGGGGGGGCCTACGAGCAGTACTTC.

This clonotype was picked up a small number of times. The J gene is TRBJ2-5, the V gene TRBV2; D might be TRBD2 (5 bases). The CDR3 extends over 13 amino acids. V lost 5 bases and J lost 4, with 11 bases in between. Germline loops: CDR1 SNHLY, CDR2 FYNNEI. The CDR3 here is CASSYGRGETQYF. The CDR3 nucleotides are TGTGCCAGCAGTTATGGGAGAGGAGAGACCCAGTACTTC.

This clonotype has only a few counts. The genes are TRBV4-3 and TRBJ2-5; TRBD2 might be the D (5 bases). The CDR3 spans 15 residues. V was shortened by 1 base and J by 2 bases, with 11 bases between the two germline ends. Germline V gene data show CDR1 as LGHNA and CDR2 as YSLEER. The CDR3 here is CASSQGDRGQETQYF. The CDR3 DNA reads TGCGCCAGCAGCCAAGGTGACCGGGGTCAAGAGACCCAGTACTTC.

This clonotype turned up a few times. J is TRBJ2-3 and V is TRBV7-9; 8 nucleotides line up with TRBD2. The germline gives CDR1 SEHNR, CDR2 FQNEAQ (reference sequence). V dropped 2 bases and J dropped 2; count of bases not matched to a gene: 3. The CDR3 consists of 15 residues. In DNA, the CDR3 is TGTGCCAGCAGCTTACACGGGAGGGCCACAGATACGCAGTATTTT. It yields the protein CASSLHGRATDTQYF.

The rearrangement links TRBV9 to TRBJ2-3; D ambiguous. With 3 bases removed from V and 4 bases from J, the gap between germline ends came to 18 bases. CDR1 SGDLS and CDR2 YYNGEE come from the germline V gene. CDR3 length equals 16 residues. The DNA for the CDR3 is TGTGCCAGCAGCGGTTCAAGGCCGCCCTCGCCAGATACGCAGTATTTT. It specifies CASSGSRPPSPDTQYF.

In this sample, this clonotype turned up many times. The J gene is TRBJ1-1, the V gene TRBV7-9, with D perhaps matching TRBD1 (6 bases). This CDR3 is 13 amino acids long. Germline CDR1 reads SEHNR; CDR2 reads FQNEAQ (reference sequence). Trimming shortened V by 7 bases and J by 6 bases, and 15 bases separated the two germline ends. The CDR3: CASTAGARPEAFF. Written as DNA, the CDR3 is TGTGCCAGCACCGCAGGGGCTCGTCCTGAAGCTTTCTTT. Full variable domain (missing parts from reference TRBV7-9 and TRBJ1-1): DTGVSQNPRHKITKRGQNVTFRCDPISEHNRLYWYRQTLGQGPEFLTYFQNEAQLEKSRLLSDRFSAERPKGSFSTLEIQRTEQGDSAMYLCASTAGARPEAFFGQGTRLTVV.

J is TRBJ1-2 and V is TRBV10-3; TRBD1 agrees at 8 bases. This CDR3 has 15 residues. Germline V gene lookup returns CDR1 ENHRY and CDR2 SYGVKD. Losses at the gene ends were 5 bases for V and 4 bases for J; bases not matched to a gene: 9. The CDR3 DNA is TGTGCCATCAGTAGACGGGACAGGCCAAGCTATGGCTACACCTTC. Encoded protein: CAISRRDRPSYGYTF.

This clonotype was counted many times. The chain links TRBV9 to TRBJ1-1; D gene unclear. Trimming removed 0 bases from V and 8 bases from J, with 11 bases in between. Per germline, CDR1 SGDLS and CDR2 YYNGEE. The CDR3 contains 13 residues. CDR3 DNA: TGTGCCAGCAGCGTAGATGAGGGAAGGGAAGCTTTCTTT. This gives the protein CASSVDEGREAFF.

The rearrangement joins TRBV10-1 to TRBJ1-6, with 9 bases that match TRBD1. Germline CDR1 is WNHNN and CDR2 is SYGVQD (reference sequence). After removal of 8 bases from V and 5 bases from J, the junction contained 1 base not matched to a gene. The CDR3 extends over 13 amino acids. CDR3 amino acids: CASGDRDNSPLHF. CDR3 bases: TGCGCCAGCGGGGACAGGGATAATTCACCCCTCCACTTT.

Of note for this clonotype: The conserved phenylalanine or tryptophan is not found at the CDR3 terminus, so this likely reflects a read error. The chain uses TRBV10-3 and TRBJ2-7; TRBD1 or TRBD2 may be the D gene (5 bases each). Trimming removed 11 bases from V and 4 bases from J, with 24 bases in between. Germline CDR1 and CDR2: ENHRY and SYGVKD. The CDR3 contains 15 residues. The CDR3 here is CALSSGAGRSYEQYL. CDR3 DNA: TGTGCCCTCTCTTCTGGGGCTGGGAGATCGTACGAGCAGTACCTC.

This clonotype was counted at least ten times. The J gene is TRBJ1-1, the V gene TRBV5-6; D ambiguous. CDR1 SGHDT and CDR2 YYEEEE come from the germline V gene. This CDR3 is built from 13 residues. V lost 0 bases, J lost 5 bases, and 8 bases lay in between. The DNA of the CDR3 is TGTGCCAGCAGCTTGGTTGTCCAGACTGAAGCTTTCTTT. Amino acid sequence: CASSLVVQTEAFF.

V usage is TRBV10-3 and J usage is TRBJ2-2; D gene uncertain. The CDR3 sequence is 16 residues long. CDR1 is ENHRY and CDR2 is SYGVKD in the germline V gene. Trimming removed 10 bases from V and 1 base from J, with 19 bases in between. The CDR3 DNA follows: TGTGCCAGCAGAGACGGACGGCTAGTGAACACCGGGGAGCTGTTTTTT. Residues: CASRDGRLVNTGELFF.

V and J are TRBV10-3 and TRBJ1-4, with D possibly being TRBD1 (6 bases). Germline V gene lookup returns CDR1 ENHRY and CDR2 SYGVKD. Between the trimmed V and J ends, which lost 11 bases and 6 bases, there was a span of 22 bases. This CDR3 has 15 amino acids. The CDR3 reads CAASPNRELDEKLFF. The CDR3 DNA is TGTGCCGCCTCTCCGAACAGGGAATTAGATGAAAAACTGTTTTTT.

J is TRBJ2-7 and V is TRBV6-5, with 11 bases aligning to TRBD1. V lost 4 bases to trimming and J lost 5 bases; unmatched junction nucleotides: 13. Germline CDR1 and CDR2: MNHEY and SVGAGI. This CDR3 has 17 amino acids. The CDR3 DNA sequence: TGTGCCAGCAGTTCGTACGTAAGGACAGGGGGCGGAAACGAGCAGTACTTC. Its protein product is CASSSYVRTGGGNEQYF.

The table lists this clonotype with many counts. V gene TRBV9 combines with J gene TRBJ1-1, with D unresolved. Germline CDR1 and CDR2: SGDLS and YYNGEE. The V and J ends lost 4 bases and 4 bases respectively, with 14 bases between them. The CDR3 length is 14 residues. CDR3: CASSLTGVSTEAFF. The CDR3 DNA follows: TGTGCCAGCAGCTTAACCGGGGTGTCCACTGAAGCTTTCTTT.

Comments on this clonotype: A much more abundant neighbour one base away suggests this may be a read error. The chain employs TRBV7-9 and TRBJ2-7; 9 bases align to TRBD1. CDR1 and CDR2 from the germline V gene are SEHNR and FQNEAQ (reference sequence). The CDR3 covers 15 residues. V lost 5 bases and J lost 9; bases outside the gene matches: 14. For the CDR3, the DNA is TGTGCCAGCAGCCACCGAGGGACAGGGCATTCCAGGCAGTACTTC. This encodes CASSHRGTGHSRQYF.